This T cell receptor (beta chain) was sequenced for a study of T cell repertoires in cytomegalovirus infection. Study summary: HLA-B-restricted CMV epitopes that are well studied were used alongside recently identified HLA-C-restricted ones. An indication of both CMV infection and matching HLA type came from public TCR beta signatures. Study results and caveats: Frequencies of public TCR beta families were cumulated, and this identified carriers of CMV plus the relevant HLA.

V was pared by 6 bases and J by 5 bases, with 23 bases between. This CDR3 comprises 17 residues. From germline, CDR1 is LNHDA and CDR2 SQIVND (reference sequence). In its sample, this clonotype was seen a few times. The target antigen is unknown. Via MiXCR, TCRdb re-called the reads, giving one row per CDR3 protein. The sample carries about 340,000 distinct CDR3 sequences, about 28% recorded once. This TCR came from a human donor in good health (CMV status not recorded). Some clones in this sample may be carry-over from other donors' samples. This sample comprised cultured PBMCs, obtained from culture after CMV antigen stimulation. The rearrangement joins TRBV19 to TRBJ1-5, with a possible D match to TRBD1 (5 bases). The CDR3 here is CASRLRLVGGYDQPQHF. The CDR3 region has the DNA TGTGCCAGTAGGTTGAGGTTGGTGGGGGGTTACGATCAGCCCCAGCATTTT. Combining the CDR3 with reference TRBV19 and TRBJ1-5 gives the whole variable domain DGGITQSPKYLFRKEGQNVTLSCEQNLNHDAMYWYRQDPGQGLRLIYYSQIVNDFQKGDIAEGYSVSREKKESFPLTVTSAQKNPTAFYLCASRLRLVGGYDQPQHFGDGTRLSIL.